The next 2 T cell receptor beta chains were all read from a single sample in a study of cytomegalovirus exposure and HLA in healthy donors (dated by TCRdb to the late 2010s). The method behind the library was the immunoSEQ multiplex PCR assay. The immuneACCESS repertoire file appears here via TCRdb, limited to in-frame rearrangements. These files lack a portion of the clones; in checked studies, under half of the deficit traces to unresolved V genes, and the cause of the others is not known. This sample has some 260,000 clones in its table, and roughly 87% of those were observed once. The top ten constitute about 12% of the sample. Sequencing input: PBMCs. The receptor source for this set is a man between 18 and 35 years old in good health and CMV-seropositive.

V usage is TRBV7-3 and J usage is TRBJ2-5, with 14 bases lining up with TRBD2. The CDR3 length is 15 residues. The J segment lost 7 bases and the V segment lost 2 bases, leaving 3 bases of the junction unmatched. Germline V gene sequence: CDR1 SGHTA, CDR2 FQGTGA. The CDR3 DNA sequence: TGTGCCAGCAGCTTATCGACTAGCGGGAGGGCGACCCAGTACTTC. Amino acid sequence: CASSLSTSGRATQYF.

The rearrangement uses TRBV21-1 and TRBJ1-1; the table's D gene call, TRBD1, was not cross checked with the DNA. TRBV21-1 counts as a pseudogene. The CDR3 length is 19 residues. The CDR3 nucleotides read TGTGCCAGCAGCCCACCGGGGGGACAGGGCGACCCCCCGAACACTGAAGCTTTCTTT. This sequence encodes CASSPPGGQGDPPNTEAFF.